A single sample gave rise to the 30 T cell receptor beta chains below, sequenced in a study of T cells in Graves' hyperthyroidism and ophthalmopathy (dated by TCRdb to about 2019). Library preparation used multiplex PCR. The sequencer was an Illumina HiSeq 2000. Amplification of TCR beta CDR3 regions was carried out from RNA transcripts. For the first round of RT-PCR on the TCR CDR3, the HTBI primer set was used together with the Qiagen OneStep RT-PCR kit. TCRdb reran the public reads through fastp at Q25 and MiXCR, keeping productive beta chains. Every entry covers one CDR3 protein and lists the most common genes and DNA from its rows. This sample holds approximately 360,000 distinct CDR3 sequences; around 25% were observed only once. The ten most abundant clones make up less than 75% of the sample. The sample consisted of blood. The receptors come from a man aged 50 to 59 with Graves' hyperthyroidism.

This clonotype has ten or more counts. V and J are TRBV11-2 and TRBJ2-1, with a weak D call TRBD1 (6 bases). Germline V gene lookup returns CDR1 SGHAT and CDR2 FQNNGV. V lost 5 bases, J lost 4 bases, and 12 bases lay in between. The CDR3 extends over 14 amino acids. CDR3 DNA sequence: TGTGCCAGCAGCCCAACCCAGGGGTACAATGAGCAGTTCTTC. Its protein product is CASSPTQGYNEQFF.

This clonotype occurred many times. The CDR3 DNA sequence: TGTGCCAGCTCAAAGGGACTTGACCTCCGAGATACGCAGTATTTT. This encodes CASSKGLDLRDTQYF. V is TRBV18 and J is TRBJ2-3; D possibly corresponds to TRBD2 (6 bases). The germline V gene has CDR1 KGHSH and CDR2 LQKENI. The CDR3 is 15 residues long. Trimming left V 5 bases short and J 5 bases short, with 17 bases between.

The J gene is TRBJ2-2, the V gene TRBV7-9, with 10 bases identical to TRBD2. V dropped 8 bases and J dropped 0; count of bases not matched to a gene: 9. CDR1 is SEHNR, CDR2 FQNEAQ, per germline (reference sequence). CDR3 size: 17 residues. CDR3 in amino acids: CASGSLLAGPNTGELFF. Written as DNA, the CDR3 is TGTGCCAGCGGGTCCCTACTAGCGGGGCCGAACACCGGGGAGCTGTTTTTT.

This sequence joins TRBV28 and TRBJ2-1; D ambiguous. V lost 2 bases, J lost 9 bases, and 8 bases lay in between. The CDR3 is 12 residues long. Germline lookup yields CDR1 MDHEN and CDR2 SYDVKM. This chain's CDR3 is CASSLGDGEQFF. The DNA of the CDR3 is TGTGCCAGCAGTTTAGGTGATGGTGAGCAGTTCTTC.

The chain links TRBV5-6 to TRBJ2-4; D is possibly TRBD1 (6 bases). Germline loops: CDR1 SGHDT, CDR2 YYEEEE. CDR3 length: 13 residues. V lost 0 bases and J 7 bases, leaving 8 bases between the germline ends. As DNA, the CDR3 is TGTGCCAGCAGCTTGGACAGGGTGAACATTCAGTACTTC. Protein sequence: CASSLDRVNIQYF.

In this sample, this clonotype turned up a few times. The chain joins TRBV30 to TRBJ2-7; D might be TRBD2 (7 bases). Trimming took 0 bases from V and 6 from J, leaving 12 bases between them. The germline CDR1 and CDR2 sequences are GTSNPN and SVGIG (reference sequence). This CDR3 comprises 13 residues. The CDR3, as DNA: TGTGCCTGGAGTGTAAACAGGGAGGGCGAGCAGTACTTC. Protein product: CAWSVNREGEQYF.

This chain connects TRBV5-1 to TRBJ2-2; D remains unclear. V was clipped by 0 bases and J by 6 bases, with 9 bases between them. CDR1 and CDR2 (germline): SGHRS, YFSETQ. This CDR3 has 14 residues. The DNA of the CDR3 is TGCGCCAGCAGCTTGGCCCCACTCCCCGGGGAGCTGTTTTTT. This sequence encodes CASSLAPLPGELFF.

The V call is TRBV20-1, the J call TRBJ2-7; TRBD2 agrees at 13 bases. Per germline, CDR1 DFQATT and CDR2 SNEGSKA (reference sequence). The V segment lost 3 bases and the J segment 6 bases; nucleotides outside the gene matches: 2. The CDR3 has 13 residues. Written as DNA, the CDR3 is TGCAGTGCTAGGGGACTAGCGGGGATCGAGCAGTACTTC. Its translation: CSARGLAGIEQYF.

V usage is TRBV7-9 and J usage is TRBJ1-5, with D unresolved. This CDR3 has 14 amino acids. The V end lost 1 base, the J end lost 4 bases, and 8 bases lay between the germline ends. Per the germline V gene, CDR1 is SEHNR and CDR2 is FQNEAQ (reference sequence). This CDR3 reads CASSLGQPNQPQHF. In DNA form, the CDR3 reads TGTGCCAGCAGCTTAGGGCAGCCAAATCAGCCCCAGCATTTT.

This clonotype was counted a few times. CDR3: CSVNNMNTEAFF. CDR3 nucleotide sequence: TGCAGCGTTAACAACATGAACACTGAAGCTTTCTTT. The rearrangement uses TRBV29-1 and TRBJ1-1; D uncertain. The CDR3 is 12 amino acids. The V gene's germline CDR1 is SQVTM and CDR2 ANQGSEA. V was clipped by 5 bases and J by 0 bases, with 7 bases between them.

The genes are TRBV27 and TRBJ2-6; D gene ambiguous. Trimming took off 10 bases at V and 0 bases at J, with 7 bases between the two ends. CDR1 and CDR2 from the germline V gene are MNHEY and SMNVEV (reference sequence). CDR3 size: 13 residues. CDR3 in DNA: TGTGCCACCACAGCCTCTGGGGCCAACGTCCTGACTTTC. Amino acid sequence: CATTASGANVLTF. The entire variable domain, with the rest obtained from reference TRBV27 and TRBJ2-6, is as follows: EAQVTQNPRYLITVTGKKLTVTCSQNMNHEYMSWYRQDPGLGLRQIYYSMNVEVTDKGDVPEGYKVSRKEKRNFPLILESPSPNQTSLYFCATTASGANVLTFGAGSRLTVL.

This chain links TRBV15 with TRBJ1-2, with D unclear. Trimming left V 0 bases short and J 7 bases short, with 9 bases between. The CDR3 length is 13 residues. CDR1 is LNHNV and CDR2 is YYDKDF in the germline V gene (reference sequence). DNA of the CDR3: TGTGCCACCAGCAGAGACCCAGGCTTTGGCTACACCTTC. Translation gives CATSRDPGFGYTF.

The genes are TRBV20-1 and TRBJ2-1; maybe TRBD2 (5 bases). Germline V gene sequence: CDR1 DFQATT, CDR2 SNEGSKA (reference sequence). This CDR3 contains 13 residues. Trimming stripped 3 bases from V and 5 bases from J, with 11 bases between. The CDR3 coding sequence is TGCAGTGCTAGCGGGAACTACCACAATGAGCAGTTCTTC. This encodes CSASGNYHNEQFF.

As concerns this clonotype: A read error may be the cause here, since a much bigger clone is one base away. The chain uses TRBV7-3 and TRBJ2-1; D not certain. The germline CDR1 and CDR2 sequences are SGHTA and FQGTGA. The CDR3 is made up of 14 amino acids. The CDR3 sequence is CASSLTPSYNERFF. CDR3 nucleotides: TGTGCCAGCAGCTTAACACCTTCCTACAATGAGCGGTTCTTC.

In its sample, this clonotype was seen many times. This chain's CDR3 is CASSLGTAEAFF. The DNA for the CDR3 is TGTGCCAGCAGTTTAGGGACAGCTGAAGCTTTCTTT. The V gene is TRBV28, the J gene TRBJ1-1; TRBD1 matches 7 bases. Germline CDR1 MDHEN, CDR2 SYDVKM. Trimming took 2 bases from V and 6 from J; bases not matched to a gene: 0. CDR3 size: 12 residues.

This clonotype was recorded a few times. This rearrangement joins TRBV3-1 to TRBJ1-5; TRBD1 matches 8 bases. Per germline, CDR1 LGHDT and CDR2 YNNKEL (reference sequence). Unmatched junction bases numbered 3, after V lost 3 bases and J lost 5 bases. There are 14 residues in the CDR3. The CDR3 loop is CASSHGQGYQPQHF. In nucleotides, the CDR3 is TGTGCCAGCAGCCACGGACAGGGTTATCAGCCCCAGCATTTT.

This clonotype showed up many times. This rearrangement joins TRBV6-2 or TRBV6-3 to TRBJ2-5, with D tentatively TRBD2 (5 bases). The CDR3 sequence is 15 residues long. Germline CDR1 MNHEY, CDR2 SVGEGT. The V and J ends lost 5 bases and 2 bases respectively, with 15 bases between them. CDR3 bases: TGTGCCAGCAGTCAGACACGGACTCAACAAGAGACCCAGTACTTC. Its translation: CASSQTRTQQETQYF.

This clonotype was seen many times. The chain uses TRBV10-1 and TRBJ1-1; D not certain. CDR1 and CDR2 (germline): WNHNN, SYGVQD (reference sequence). Trimming pared 4 bases from V and 6 bases from J, leaving 12 bases between. This CDR3 spans 13 amino acids. CDR3 bases: TGCGCCAGCAGTGCACTCGGAAGGGCTGAAGCTTTCTTT. It specifies CASSALGRAEAFF.

This chain connects TRBV5-1 to TRBJ1-1, with TRBD1 identical over 7 bases. Germline CDR1 and CDR2: SGHRS and YFSETQ. The V gene end was trimmed by 5 bases and the J gene end by 8 bases; junction bases not matched to a gene: 9. CDR3 length: 13 residues. The CDR3 DNA reads as TGCGCCAGCAGAGACGACAGGGTCCCCGAAGCTTTCTTT. Translated, it gives CASRDDRVPEAFF.

This clonotype was detected only a few times. This sequence joins TRBV12-3 or TRBV12-4 and TRBJ2-7; TRBD2 matches at 11 bases. This CDR3 has 14 amino acids. The ends lost 5 bases at V and 6 bases at J; junction bases unmatched: 6. Here the CDR3 reads CASSPLAGVSEQYF. The DNA for the CDR3 is TGTGCCAGCAGTCCACTAGCGGGAGTGTCCGAGCAGTACTTC.

This clonotype showed up many times. The chain links TRBV3-1 to TRBJ2-1; 8 bases line up with TRBD2. The CDR3 spans 17 residues. The trim removed 4 bases at V and 6 bases at J, leaving 14 bases unmatched. The germline V gene encodes CDR1 LGHDT and CDR2 YNNKEL (reference sequence). CDR3 sequence reads: CASSPKAAGRASNEQFF. The CDR3 coding sequence is TGTGCCAGCAGCCCCAAAGCGGCCGGGAGGGCCTCCAATGAGCAGTTCTTC.

The chain recombines TRBV3-1 with TRBJ2-2, with D unresolved. The CDR3 runs to 12 residues. The V and J ends lost 7 bases and 4 bases respectively, with 7 bases between them. Germline lookup yields CDR1 LGHDT and CDR2 YNNKEL (reference sequence). The CDR3 protein is CASNPGTGELFF. The CDR3 coding sequence is TGTGCCAGCAACCCGGGCACCGGGGAGCTGTTTTTT. Variable domain in full (rest from reference TRBV3-1 and TRBJ2-2): DTAVSQTPKYLVTQMGNDKSIKCEQNLGHDTMYWYKQDSKKFLKIMFSYNNKELIINETVPNRFSPKSPDKAHLNLHINSLELGDSAVYFCASNPGTGELFFGEGSRLTVL.

The CDR3 protein is CASLPTVSGNTIYF. For the CDR3, the DNA is TGTGCCAGCCTCCCAACAGTCTCTGGAAACACCATATATTTT. The chain joins TRBV5-8 to TRBJ1-3; no firm D call. The CDR3 length is 14 residues. Trimming removed 7 bases at V and 0 bases at J, with 11 bases between. From germline, CDR1 is SGHTS and CDR2 YDEGEE.

The chain links TRBV4-1 to TRBJ2-2; TRBD1 matches 8 bases. The CDR3 spans 17 residues. Germline CDR1 is MGHRA and CDR2 is YSYEKL. Trimming removed 3 bases from V and 5 bases from J; junction bases left unmatched: 11. The CDR3 protein is CASSQSPGGVWTGELFF. DNA of the CDR3: TGCGCCAGCAGCCAGTCCCCAGGGGGCGTATGGACCGGGGAGCTGTTTTTT.

This clonotype was recorded at least ten times. For the CDR3, the DNA is TGTGCCTGGAGTGTACAGGGAGGCACAGATACGCAGTATTTT. It translates to CAWSVQGGTDTQYF. The V gene is TRBV30, the J gene TRBJ2-3, with D perhaps matching TRBD1 (6 bases). CDR3 length: 14 amino acids. V was cut by 0 bases and J by 1 base, with 8 bases left in between. Germline CDR1 GTSNPN, CDR2 SVGIG (reference sequence).

Ten or more counts support this clonotype. V gene TRBV2 combines with J gene TRBJ2-1; D is ambiguous. The CDR3 is 11 residues long. The V and J ends lost 7 bases and 3 bases respectively, with 4 bases between them. The germline CDR1 and CDR2 sequences are SNHLY and FYNNEI. The CDR3 nucleotides are TGTGCCAGCACTGGCTACAATGAGCAGTTCTTC. This encodes CASTGYNEQFF.

This clonotype showed up many times. The CDR3 loop is CASSESGGNQPQHF. The CDR3 DNA sequence: TGTGCCAGCAGTGAATCTGGAGGCAATCAGCCCCAGCATTTT. The chain has TRBV6-1 and TRBJ1-5; D unresolved. V was cut by 2 bases and J by 2 bases, with 7 bases left in between. The CDR3 is made up of 14 amino acids. Germline CDR1 MNHNS, CDR2 SASEGT.

This clonotype showed up just a few times. V is TRBV5-1 and J is TRBJ1-1; 7 nucleotides align to TRBD1. J was trimmed by 4 bases and V by 2 bases; bases with no gene match: 11. CDR3 length: 16 residues. Germline V lookup: CDR1 SGHRS, CDR2 YFSETQ. Here the CDR3 DNA reads TGCGCCAGCAGCTTCCAAACGACAGGGTCGGCCACTGAAGCTTTCTTT. Translation: CASSFQTTGSATEAFF.

The chain couples TRBV7-9 to TRBJ2-3; unclear D gene. V shed 1 base and J shed 4 bases, with 6 bases lying between them. The CDR3 has 13 residues. Germline values: CDR1 SEHNR, CDR2 FQNEAQ (reference sequence). CDR3 sequence: CASSLGSADTQYF. The CDR3 bases are TGTGCCAGCAGCTTAGGCTCTGCAGATACGCAGTATTTT.

This clonotype was observed a handful of times. This chain links TRBV20-1 with TRBJ2-5; 7 nucleotides align to TRBD2. Germline V gene data show CDR1 as DFQATT and CDR2 as SNEGSKA (reference sequence). This CDR3 is built from 15 residues. The junction had 14 bases not matched to a gene; V was cut back by 3 bases and J by 7 bases. The DNA for the CDR3 is TGCAGTGCTAGCGGGGGATTAGCGGGTGTGGGGACCCAGTACTTC. This gives the protein CSASGGLAGVGTQYF.